The 16 T cell receptor beta chains listed next were all sequenced from one sample in a study of Ad26.COV2.S vaccination and SARS-CoV-2 variants. Treatment in this sample: 15 to 20 received Ad26.COV2.S at low or high dose, single or two shots; about 5 received placebo; per-sample allocation not given. Day 63 after the first vaccine or placebo injection was the time point for sampling. The assay was immunoSEQ multiplex PCR, and TCRdb's table has in-frame clones only and misses some. The sample has about 470,000 clones; roughly 87% are singletons. The specimen comprised peripheral blood, sampled in a trial of Ad26.COV2.S vaccine versus placebo. The origin of the receptors is a person aged 18-60 years who received the Ad26.COV2.S COVID-19 vaccine or a placebo.

The chain is built from TRBV7-2 and TRBJ2-7; perhaps D is TRBD1 or TRBD2 (5 bases each). The CDR3 extends over 14 amino acids. Germline lookup yields CDR1 SGHTA and CDR2 FQGNSA. V dropped 1 base and J dropped 4 bases, with 11 bases sitting between them. The CDR3 DNA follows: TGTGCCAGCAGCTTAGGGTCTGGGGGTTACGAGCAGTACTTC. This encodes CASSLGSGGYEQYF.

This clone was seen a single time. This chain links TRBV19 with TRBJ1-1, with D unclear. Germline assignment: CDR1 LNHDA and CDR2 SQIVND (reference sequence). V was trimmed by 5 bases and J by 2 bases, leaving 12 bases between them. The CDR3 is 14 residues long. CDR3 loop: CASSEHRPNTEAFF. The CDR3 DNA follows: TGTGCCAGTAGTGAACACCGCCCTAACACTGAAGCTTTCTTT.

For the CDR3, the DNA is TGTGCCAGCAGCCTCTCGTCTCAGAACTATGGCTACACCTTC. The encoded protein is CASSLSSQNYGYTF. The V and J genes are TRBV7-9 and TRBJ1-2; D unclear. This CDR3 has 14 amino acids. Trimming left V 5 bases short and J 2 bases short, with 12 bases between. The germline V gene encodes CDR1 SEHNR and CDR2 FQNEAQ (reference sequence).

The V and J genes are TRBV5-1 and TRBJ2-2; no reliable D call. Germline V gene lookup returns CDR1 SGHRS and CDR2 YFSETQ. The length of the CDR3 is 16 residues. V was trimmed by 4 bases and J by 2 bases, leaving 15 bases between them. CDR3 region: CASSPWPTKNTGELFF. The CDR3 coding sequence is TGCGCCAGCAGCCCTTGGCCTACTAAAAACACCGGGGAGCTGTTTTTT. The full variable domain, its missing parts supplied by reference TRBV5-1 and TRBJ2-2, is KAGVTQTPRYLIKTRGQQVTLSCSPISGHRSVSWYQQTPGQGLQFLFEYFSETQRNKGNFPGRFSGRQFSNSRSEMNVSTLELGDSALYLCASSPWPTKNTGELFFGEGSRLTVL.

There are a few counts of this clone. This chain joins TRBV5-1 and TRBJ2-1; D call uncertain. Trimming took off 1 base at V and 5 bases at J, with 7 bases between the two ends. Germline V gene data show CDR1 as SGHRS and CDR2 as YFSETQ. This CDR3 has 13 amino acids. This CDR3 is CASSLFENNEQFF. The CDR3 DNA follows: TGCGCCAGCAGCTTGTTTGAAAACAATGAGCAGTTCTTC. Drawing the rest from reference TRBV5-1 and TRBJ2-1, the complete variable domain is KAGVTQTPRYLIKTRGQQVTLSCSPISGHRSVSWYQQTPGQGLQFLFEYFSETQRNKGNFPGRFSGRQFSNSRSEMNVSTLELGDSALYLCASSLFENNEQFFGPGTRLTVL.

The chain links TRBV25-1 to TRBJ2-7; perhaps TRBD2 as D (6 bases). The CDR3 is made up of 13 amino acids. Trimming shortened V by 2 bases and J by 5 bases, and 10 bases separated the two germline ends. Germline CDR1 reads MGHDK; CDR2 reads SYGVNS. The CDR3 DNA sequence: TGTGCCAGCAGTGAAGGAGGGCTGGACGAGCAGTACTTC. Protein sequence: CASSEGGLDEQYF.

The rearrangement joins TRBV27 to TRBJ2-1; TRBD2 matches at 7 bases. Germline V gives CDR1 MNHEY, CDR2 SMNVEV (reference sequence). There are 15 residues in the CDR3. The junction had 9 bases not matched to a gene; V was cut back by 6 bases and J by 4 bases. The DNA of the CDR3 is TGTGCCAGCAGCATGGGGAGCGGGGAATACAATGAGCAGTTCTTC. It is translated as CASSMGSGEYNEQFF.

The gene calls are TRBV2 and TRBJ1-1; D uncertain. The CDR3 covers 14 residues. V was clipped by 3 bases and J by 3 bases, with 11 bases between them. Germline V gene lookup returns CDR1 SNHLY and CDR2 FYNNEI. CDR3 bases: TGTGCCAGCAGTGAGGAGGGAGGGTACACTGAAGCTTTCTTT. Translated, it gives CASSEEGGYTEAFF.

V usage is TRBV5-1 and J usage is TRBJ2-3; the match to TRBD2 covers 9 bases. The length of the CDR3 is 16 residues. V dropped 0 bases and J dropped 6; count of bases not matched to a gene: 8. CDR1 is SGHRS, CDR2 YFSETQ, per germline. CDR3 in DNA: TGCGCCAGCAGCTTGGGAATCGCGGGAGGGCACGATACGCAGTATTTT. It encodes CASSLGIAGGHDTQYF.

DNA for the CDR3: TGTGCCAGCAGTTACCTAGCGGGAGGGAAATCGGAGACCCAGTACTTC. Protein sequence: CASSYLAGGKSETQYF. The chain is built from TRBV28 and TRBJ2-5; 12 bases are a match to TRBD2. Germline CDR1 is MDHEN and CDR2 is SYDVKM. Trimming took 4 bases from V and 5 from J; bases not matched to a gene: 8. CDR3 length: 16 residues.

A single count supports this clone. The rearrangement links TRBV15 to TRBJ2-7; D is possibly TRBD2 (6 bases). CDR3 length: 13 residues. Between the trimmed V and J ends, which lost 5 bases and 5 bases, there was a span of 13 bases. The germline V gene encodes CDR1 LNHNV and CDR2 YYDKDF (reference sequence). The DNA for the CDR3 is TGTGCCACCAGCTTTTGGCGGAGGGACGAGCAGTACTTC. Residues: CATSFWRRDEQYF.

The rearrangement joins TRBV3-1 (or the pseudogene TRBV3-2) to TRBJ2-7; 8 nucleotides line up with TRBD2. The CDR3 totals 16 residues. V dropped 0 bases and J dropped 7; count of bases not matched to a gene: 11. Germline assignment: CDR1 LGHDT and CDR2 YNNKEL (reference sequence). The CDR3 protein is CASSQELAGVRREQYF. CDR3 in DNA: TGTGCCAGCAGCCAAGAGCTAGCGGGCGTACGAAGGGAGCAGTACTTC.

V usage is TRBV19 and J usage is TRBJ1-4; a weak D match, TRBD1 (6 bases). Germline V gene lookup returns CDR1 LNHDA and CDR2 SQIVND (reference sequence). The V and J ends lost 6 bases and 7 bases respectively, with 15 bases between them. The CDR3 spans 14 residues. This CDR3 reads CASSQQGRGEKLFF. The CDR3 nucleotides are TGTGCCAGTAGCCAACAGGGACGAGGTGAAAAACTGTTTTTT.

This rearrangement joins TRBV28 to TRBJ2-3; TRBD1 agrees at 10 bases. This CDR3 is built from 17 residues. Germline V CDR1 and CDR2: MDHEN, SYDVKM. The V segment lost 5 bases and the J segment 1 base; nucleotides outside the gene matches: 9. CDR3 sequence reads: CASSLRDRGSGTDTQYF. Here the CDR3 DNA reads TGTGCCAGCAGTCTCCGGGACAGGGGTTCCGGCACAGATACGCAGTATTTT.

The genes are TRBV11-3 and TRBJ2-1; D unclear. Trimming took 4 bases from V and 10 from J, leaving 14 bases between them. CDR3 length: 13 residues. Germline-derived CDR1 and CDR2 are SGHNT and YENEEA. The CDR3 sequence is CASSSLGIGEQFF. For the CDR3, the DNA is TGTGCCAGCAGCTCTCTCGGCATAGGGGAGCAGTTCTTC.

Concerning this clone: Additional DNA sequences in this sample encode the identical CDR3. J is TRBJ2-7 and V is TRBV18; 10 nucleotides align to TRBD2. The CDR3 loop spans 14 amino acids. The germline gives CDR1 KGHSH, CDR2 LQKENI. The trim removed 6 bases at V and 0 bases at J, leaving 2 bases unmatched. This CDR3 is CASSRTSGSYEQYF. The CDR3 coding sequence is TGTGCCAGCTCCCGGACTAGCGGCTCCTACGAGCAGTACTTC.